The sequence of this T cell receptor (beta chain) was determined in a study of graft-versus-host responses after intestinal transplantation. About the study: Every transplant recipient was induced with anti-thymocyte globulin, then maintained on tacrolimus and steroids for 2 to 4 years. General study findings and limits: Peak circulating GvH clone levels tracked with early post-transplant HvG declines. Investigators detected GvH clones in recipient marrow, with some emerging earlier in ileum or blood.

This clone showed up just a few times. The antigen is undetermined. Using immunoSEQ multiplex PCR, the repertoire was profiled, and TCRdb retains in-frame clones only, with some absent. This table holds about 110,000 clones, 85% to 95% found once. The sequence was collected from a human donor who was the organ donor for an intestinal transplant. The sequenced sample was unstimulated CD8+ T cells sorted from spleen or lymph node cells, obtained before transplant.

CDR3 sequence: CASSDPGDKLFF. CDR3 coding DNA: TGTGCCAGCAGTGATCCGGGGGATAAACTGTTTTTT. The chain links TRBV2 to TRBJ1-4; a possible D gene is TRBD1 (5 bases). With 3 bases removed from V and 11 bases from J, the gap between germline ends came to 10 bases. Per the germline V gene, CDR1 is SNHLY and CDR2 is FYNNEI. This CDR3 spans 12 amino acids.